Listed here is a single TCR beta chain. Its matching antigen is unknown. The data originate from a study of T cell responses to AZD1222 COVID-19 vaccine. Data came from immunoSEQ multiplex PCR; TCRdb stores just in-frame clones and leaves some out. The table lists approximately 150,000 clones, nearly 95% of them singletons. Study-wide results and limits: Repertoires were sampled only after the peak T cell response.

The CDR3 runs 15 residues. Germline assignment: CDR1 SGHTA and CDR2 FQGTGA. J gave up 4 bases and V 4 bases, and 7 bases lay outside the gene matches. The chain has TRBV7-3 and TRBJ2-3, with TRBD2 identical over 8 bases. The clonotype was recovered from an adult in good health. The sequences come from peripheral blood, collected on day 0 of AZD1222 vaccination. CDR3 region: CASSSAGVAADTQYF. The DNA for the CDR3 is TGTGCCAGCAGCTCAGCGGGAGTTGCTGCAGATACGCAGTATTTT.